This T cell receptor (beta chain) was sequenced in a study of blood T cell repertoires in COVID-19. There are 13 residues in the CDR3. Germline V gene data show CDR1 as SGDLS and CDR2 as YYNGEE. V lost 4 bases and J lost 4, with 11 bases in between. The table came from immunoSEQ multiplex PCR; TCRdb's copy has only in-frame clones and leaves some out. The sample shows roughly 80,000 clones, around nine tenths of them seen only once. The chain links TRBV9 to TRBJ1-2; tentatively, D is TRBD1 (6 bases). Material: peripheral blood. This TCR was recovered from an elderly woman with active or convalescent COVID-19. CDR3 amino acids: CASSQGTSYGYTF. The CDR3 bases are TGTGCCAGCAGCCAGGGGACAAGCTATGGCTACACCTTC.